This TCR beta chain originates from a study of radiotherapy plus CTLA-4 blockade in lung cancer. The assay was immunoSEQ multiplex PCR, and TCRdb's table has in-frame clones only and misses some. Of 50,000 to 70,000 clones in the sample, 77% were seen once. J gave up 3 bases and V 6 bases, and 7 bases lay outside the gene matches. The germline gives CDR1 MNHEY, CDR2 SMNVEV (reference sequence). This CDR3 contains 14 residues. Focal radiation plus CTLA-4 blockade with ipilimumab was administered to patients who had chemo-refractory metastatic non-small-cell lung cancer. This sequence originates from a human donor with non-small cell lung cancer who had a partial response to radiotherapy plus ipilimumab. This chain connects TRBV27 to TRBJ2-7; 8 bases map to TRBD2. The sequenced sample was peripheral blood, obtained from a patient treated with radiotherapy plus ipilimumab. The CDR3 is CASRWRGALYEQYF. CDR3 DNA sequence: TGTGCCAGCAGGTGGCGGGGGGCCCTCTACGAGCAGTACTTC.